The table lists the clone carrying this TCR beta chain with a few counts. The sample is drawn from a study of blood T cell repertoires in COVID-19. Overall study: The United States, Italy and Spain provided the acute and convalescent COVID-19 samples. The analysed material was cDNA or gDNA that came from T cells, B-cell-depleted T cells, or PBMCs.

As originally analysed: From reference gene primer amplification, estimates of nucleated cell counts were derived. Clones were read by immunoSEQ multiplex PCR, and TCRdb kept only the in-frame ones, dropping some. That table gives V, J and clone size, and the DNA gave D and trimming. This sample yields 390,000 or so clones, of which 80% to 90% are seen a single time; 1.4% belongs to the top ten. Germline-derived CDR1 and CDR2 are GTSNPN and SVGIG (reference sequence). This CDR3 comprises 13 residues. J was trimmed by 2 bases and V by 7 bases; bases with no gene match: 1. Sequencing was done on a sample of peripheral blood. V gene TRBV30 combines with J gene TRBJ2-7, with 14 bases identical to TRBD2. This clonotype originated in a woman aged 30 to 39 with active or convalescent COVID-19. CDR3 coding DNA: TGTGCCTTGACTAGCGGGGGGGCCTACGAGCAGTACTTC. Its translation is CALTSGGAYEQYF.